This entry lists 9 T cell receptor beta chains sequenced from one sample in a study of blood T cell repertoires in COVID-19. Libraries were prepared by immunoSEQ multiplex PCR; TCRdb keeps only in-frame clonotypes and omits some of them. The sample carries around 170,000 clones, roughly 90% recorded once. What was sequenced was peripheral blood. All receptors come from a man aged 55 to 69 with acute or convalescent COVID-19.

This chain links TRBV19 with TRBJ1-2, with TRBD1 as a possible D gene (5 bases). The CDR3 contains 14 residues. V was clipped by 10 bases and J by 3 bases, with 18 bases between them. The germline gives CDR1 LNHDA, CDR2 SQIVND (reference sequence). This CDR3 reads CATTGDHLDYGYTF. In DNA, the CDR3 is TGTGCCACAACGGGGGACCATCTAGACTATGGCTACACCTTC. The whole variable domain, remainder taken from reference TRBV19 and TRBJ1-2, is DGGITQSPKYLFRKEGQNVTLSCEQNLNHDAMYWYRQDPGQGLRLIYYSQIVNDFQKGDIAEGYSVSREKKESFPLTVTSAQKNPTAFYLCATTGDHLDYGYTFGSGTRLTVV.

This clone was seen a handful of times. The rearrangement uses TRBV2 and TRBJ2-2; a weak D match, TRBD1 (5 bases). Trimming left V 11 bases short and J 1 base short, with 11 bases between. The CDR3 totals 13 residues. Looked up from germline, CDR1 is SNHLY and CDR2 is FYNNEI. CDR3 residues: CADQDRNTGELFF. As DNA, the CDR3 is TGTGCCGACCAAGACAGGAACACCGGGGAGCTGTTTTTT.

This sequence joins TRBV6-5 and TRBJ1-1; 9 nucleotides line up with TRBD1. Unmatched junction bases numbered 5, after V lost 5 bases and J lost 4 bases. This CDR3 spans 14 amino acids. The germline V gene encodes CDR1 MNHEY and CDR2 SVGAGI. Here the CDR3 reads CASSRDRAGTEAFF. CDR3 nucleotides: TGTGCCAGCAGTCGGGACAGGGCGGGCACTGAAGCTTTCTTT.

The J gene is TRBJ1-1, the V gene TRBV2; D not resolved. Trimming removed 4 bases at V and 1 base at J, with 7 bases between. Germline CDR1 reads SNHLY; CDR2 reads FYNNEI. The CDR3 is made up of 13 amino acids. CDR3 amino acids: CASSVQWNTEAFF. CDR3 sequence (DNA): TGTGCCAGCAGTGTACAGTGGAACACTGAAGCTTTCTTT. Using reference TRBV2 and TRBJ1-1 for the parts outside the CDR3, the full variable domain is EPEVTQTPSHQVTQMGQEVILRCVPISNHLYFYWYRQILGQKVEFLVSFYNNEISEKSEIFDDQFSVERPDGSNFTLKIRSTKLEDSAMYFCASSVQWNTEAFFGQGTRLTVV.

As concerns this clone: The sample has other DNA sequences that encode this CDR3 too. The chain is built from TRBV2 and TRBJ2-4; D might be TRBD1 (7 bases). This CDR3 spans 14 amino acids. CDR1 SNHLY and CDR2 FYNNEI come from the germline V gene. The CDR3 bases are TGTGCTAGCGGAGGGGACAGTCTCAAAAACATTCAGTACTTC. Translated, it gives CASGGDSLKNIQYF. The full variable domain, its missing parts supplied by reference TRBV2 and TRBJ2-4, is EPEVTQTPSHQVTQMGQEVILRCVPISNHLYFYWYRQILGQKVEFLVSFYNNEISEKSEIFDDQFSVERPDGSNFTLKIRSTKLEDSAMYFCASGGDSLKNIQYFGAGTRLSVL.

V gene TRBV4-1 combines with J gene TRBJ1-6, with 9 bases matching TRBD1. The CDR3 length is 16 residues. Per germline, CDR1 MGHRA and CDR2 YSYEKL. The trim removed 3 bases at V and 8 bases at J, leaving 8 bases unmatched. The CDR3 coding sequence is TGCGCCAGCAGCCAGAAGGGACAGGGCAAAGATTCACCCCTCCACTTT. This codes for CASSQKGQGKDSPLHF.

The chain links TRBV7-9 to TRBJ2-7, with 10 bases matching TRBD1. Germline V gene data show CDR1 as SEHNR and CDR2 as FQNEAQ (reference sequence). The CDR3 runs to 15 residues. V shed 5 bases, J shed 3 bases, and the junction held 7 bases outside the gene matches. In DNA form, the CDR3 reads TGTGCCAGCAGCAGAACCGGGACAGGGGTCTACGAGCAGTACTTC. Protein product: CASSRTGTGVYEQYF.

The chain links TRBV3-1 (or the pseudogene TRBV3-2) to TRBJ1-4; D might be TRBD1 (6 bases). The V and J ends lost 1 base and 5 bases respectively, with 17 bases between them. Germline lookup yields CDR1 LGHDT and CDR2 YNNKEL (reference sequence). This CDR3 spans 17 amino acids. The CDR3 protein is CASSQGRGAGFNEKLFF. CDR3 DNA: TGTGCCAGCAGCCAAGGACGGGGGGCAGGGTTCAATGAAAAACTGTTTTTT.

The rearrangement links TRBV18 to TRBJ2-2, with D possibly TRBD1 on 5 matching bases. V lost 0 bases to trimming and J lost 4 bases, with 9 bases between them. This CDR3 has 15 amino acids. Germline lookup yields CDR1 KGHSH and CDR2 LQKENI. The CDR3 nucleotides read TGTGCCAGCTCACCACCTCAGGGTCTCACCGGGGAGCTGTTTTTT. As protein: CASSPPQGLTGELFF. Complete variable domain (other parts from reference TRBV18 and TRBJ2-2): NAGVMQNPRHLVRRRGQEARLRCSPMKGHSHVYWYRQLPEEGLKFMVYLQKENIIDESGMPKERFSAEFPKEGPSILRIQQVVRGDSAAYFCASSPPQGLTGELFFGEGSRLTVL.